This T cell receptor beta chain was sequenced during a study of blood T cell repertoires in COVID-19 (dated by TCRdb to 2020 to 2022). Some background on the complete study: Collaborator samples came from the United States, Italy and Spain and covered acute and convalescent phases of COVID-19. The prospective study material was composed of cDNA or gDNA derived from T cells, B-cell-depleted T cells, or PBMCs. Subjects who had been exposed to COVID-19, were actively infected with it, or had recovered from it provided the deeply sampled blood TCRbeta repertoires that made up the dataset. The repertoires were made available in a free public database intended to serve as a resource for research on the immune response to SARS-CoV-2. The samples were drawn from the first 160 participants of the ongoing ImmuneRACE study and from more than 1,000 subjects provided by 6 global collaborators. The sample metadata nearly always contained a de-identified subject ID, COVID-19 status, age in years and sex. Where available, HLA class I and class II types were taken from metadata supplied by the sample provider and were not determined by assay-based typing. Findings and caveats that apply to the study as a whole: Clinical and demographic metadata were provided uncurated, with the amount varying by source and participant.

Remarks on this clone: It lacks a known antigen. The record has no base qualities; no much larger clone is one base away.

At one collaborating source in Seattle, patients were enrolled during active infection and were followed longitudinally through the course of disease. Each collaborating institution followed its own protocols to collect whole blood in K2EDTA tubes. For TCRbeta analysis, collaborators shipped samples as frozen whole blood, isolated PBMCs, or DNA extracted from either of those sample types. TCRbeta CDR3 regions were amplified from genomic DNA by means of the immunoSEQ Assay, a bias-controlled multiplex PCR. The published analysis was carried out like this. Nucleated cell counts per sample were estimated from amplification of reference gene primers within the assay. To quantify the absolute abundance of each unique TCRbeta CDR3 rearrangement, sequence reads were collapsed and filtered. For each sample, productive Simpson clonality was calculated as the square root of Simpson's diversity index across productive rearrangements. TCRdb obtained this table from immuneACCESS and retained in-frame rearrangements with V and J assigned. These tables miss some clones; where compared with another copy, unresolved V genes account for less than half of the shortfall, and the remainder is unexplained. The V and J calls and clone size are taken from that table; D and trimming were inferred from the DNA. Here the sample has under 250,000 clones; 86% occur a single time. Jointly, the top ten make up 9.5% to 13% of the sample.

The CDR3 spans 15 residues, from the cysteine through the phenylalanine. Left in the record is the CDR3 DNA by itself, 45 bases read in frame from the first base. The germline ends are 17 bases apart after V is trimmed by 9 bases and J by 0 bases. CDR1 KGHDR and CDR2 SFDVKD are derived from the germline V gene. This clonotype was sampled from a man aged 50-59 years with COVID-19, enrolled during active disease. Sequencing used peripheral blood. The V and J genes are TRBV24-1 and TRBJ2-7; the D gene is not confidently resolved. The CDR3 amino acid sequence is: CATAKKRISSYEQYF. DNA sequence: TGTGCCACCGCCAAAAAGCGAATCAGCTCCTACGAGCAGTACTTC.